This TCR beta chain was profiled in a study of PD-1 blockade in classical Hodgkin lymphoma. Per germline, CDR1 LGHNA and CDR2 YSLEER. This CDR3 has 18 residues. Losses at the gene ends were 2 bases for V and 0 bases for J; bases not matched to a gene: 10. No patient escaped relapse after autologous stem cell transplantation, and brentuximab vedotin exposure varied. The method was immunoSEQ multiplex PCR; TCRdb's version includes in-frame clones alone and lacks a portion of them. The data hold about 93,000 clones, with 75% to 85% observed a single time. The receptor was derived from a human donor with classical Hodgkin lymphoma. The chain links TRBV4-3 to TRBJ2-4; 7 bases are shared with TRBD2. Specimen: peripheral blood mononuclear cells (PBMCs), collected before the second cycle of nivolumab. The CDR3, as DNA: TGCGCCAGCAGCCAACTCGGGGCGGGGGTGCGAGCCAAAAACATTCAGTACTTC. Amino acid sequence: CASSQLGAGVRAKNIQYF.